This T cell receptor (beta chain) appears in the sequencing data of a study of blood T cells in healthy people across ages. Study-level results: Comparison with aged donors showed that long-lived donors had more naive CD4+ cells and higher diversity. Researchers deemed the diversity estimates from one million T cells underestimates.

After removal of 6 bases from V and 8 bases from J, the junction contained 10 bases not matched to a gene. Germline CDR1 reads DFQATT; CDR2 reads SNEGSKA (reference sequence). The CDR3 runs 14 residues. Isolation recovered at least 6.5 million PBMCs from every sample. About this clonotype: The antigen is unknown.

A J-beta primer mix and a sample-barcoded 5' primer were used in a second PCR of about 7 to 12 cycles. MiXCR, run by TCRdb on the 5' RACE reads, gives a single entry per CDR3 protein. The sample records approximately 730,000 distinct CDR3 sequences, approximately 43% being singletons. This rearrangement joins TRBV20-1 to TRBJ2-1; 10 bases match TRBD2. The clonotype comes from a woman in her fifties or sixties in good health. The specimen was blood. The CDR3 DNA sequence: TGCAGTGCCACCGGGACTAGCGATTTTCATGAGCAGTTCTTC. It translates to CSATGTSDFHEQFF.